The source of this T cell receptor (beta chain) is a study of regulatory T cells in long-lasting Graves disease (dated by TCRdb to about 2021). Context from the whole study: In the newly diagnosed Graves' disease group, patients had been taking antithyroid drugs for less than 3 months. This study used TCR sequencing and RNA sequencing of peripheral blood to compare persistent Graves' disease patients against newly diagnosed Graves' disease patients. The study took place in China and was registered as a clinical trial. A total of 33 samples underwent TCR sequencing, from roughly 13 patients with persistent Graves' disease and some 20 patients with newly diagnosed Graves' disease. Results the study describes overall, beyond this receptor: A larger number of public clonotypes was shared among persistent patients (over 2,500) than among newly diagnosed patients (approximately 1,000). Sequencing and analysis were limited to the TCR beta chain. TRBV28, TRBJ1-2 and TRBJ2-5 were preferentially used in persistent disease, while TRBV20-1 and TRBJ2-1 were favored in newly diagnosed disease. The authors noted that the small sample size was a limitation that may lower accuracy. Lower TCR Shannon entropy and fewer highly expanded clones were observed in persistent Graves' disease patients than in newly diagnosed patients, which suggested clonal expansion. The study examined only peripheral blood because the primary lesion, thyroid tissue, could not be accessed.

This clonotype has more than one count but fewer than ten. It has no known antigen specificity. Qualities for individual bases were not recorded, and no much larger clone is one base off. The time point label, as the study defines it: newly diagnosed GD, antithyroid drugs for less than 3 months. For both TCR sequencing and RNA sequencing, RNA was extracted from PBMCs in TRIzol. The diagnosis of Graves' disease was made according to American Thyroid Association guidelines. Recruitment of patients was carried out at an endocrinology department in Xi'an, China. From each patient, approximately 9 milliliters of peripheral blood was collected into an EDTA anticoagulant tube. Ficoll Paque Plus density gradient separation was used to isolate PBMCs, and no further T cell sorting was performed. RNA quality was checked with an Agilent 2100 Bioanalyzer and agarose gel, and concentration with a NanoDrop 2000.

The library was made by multiplex PCR. Sequencing was performed on an Illumina HiSeq 4000. TCR beta libraries were built with iRepertoire HTBI primers and Arm-PCR amplification of CDR3 regions. Gel purification was performed on PCR products prior to sequencing. As for how the authors treated the data: Across samples, 60 to 80 TRBV and around 15 TRBJ segments were identified and used for gene usage analysis of CDR3 amino acid clonotypes. COPE and FqMerger were used to merge the filtered high-quality paired reads into contigs. BLAST was used to align contigs to IMGT TRBV, TRBD and TRBJ reference genes, and CDR3 was defined according to IMGT. Highly expanded clones were defined as clonotypes with a frequency above 0.1%. Repertoire diversity was measured by Shannon entropy, and V-J evenness by the Gini coefficient. Public clonotypes were defined as clonotypes shared by more than one individual. TCRdb cleaned the public reads at Q25 with fastp, built clones with MiXCR and kept in-frame beta chains. Each CDR3 protein gets just one entry, which takes the most common genes and DNA from the rows behind it. TCRdb, not the original authors, processed these V and J calls. The sample table shows roughly 560,000 distinct CDR3 sequences, and 12% are seen once. Of the sample, around 10% is held by the ten largest clones.

V lost 5 bases and J lost 0 bases, and the count of bases not matched to a germline gene is 9. From cysteine to phenylalanine, the CDR3 is 16 amino acids long. Kept here is only the CDR3 DNA, which spans 48 bases and is read in frame from base 1. In the germline V gene (reference sequence), CDR1 corresponds to LNHDA and CDR2 to SQIVND. This sample was also put to use in a study of T cells in Graves' hyperthyroidism and ophthalmopathy. The second paper states: A patient counted as having stable Graves' hyperthyroidism if no progression to ophthalmopathy occurred over 18 months of follow-up. Hyperthyroidism patients were newly diagnosed, had a disease duration of under 2 months, and were aged 18 to 65 years. Exclusion was applied to patients with uncontrolled infections, other autoimmune diseases, pregnancy or lactation. Diagnoses were established on the basis of clinical symptoms, serum thyroxine and TRAb, thyroid ultrasound, and orbital computed tomography. The TCR CDR3 was subjected to a first round of RT-PCR using the HTBI primer set and the Qiagen OneStep RT-PCR kit. Most expanded thyroid clonotypes (frequency above 0.001) were also detected in blood, a finding suggesting that blood repertoires may reflect thyroid immune responses. A 13 V-J signature model separated ophthalmopathy from stable hyperthyroidism, with roughly 88% sensitivity and approximately 81% specificity in cross-validation and 80%/75% in testing. In validation, the model predicted progression to ophthalmopathy a median of 6.5 months before onset, with roughly 68% sensitivity and around 76% specificity. To identify distinguishing TCR V-J signatures, a discovery cohort of roughly 100 patients was used, comprising some 45 with Graves' ophthalmopathy and roughly 60 with stable Graves' hyperthyroidism. Prospective prediction of ophthalmopathy was tested in an independent validation cohort of 18 to 20 hyperthyroidism patients and 17 patients who later progressed to ophthalmopathy. The approximately 90 discovery patients were divided at random into training and test sets in a 7:3 ratio. In roughly six Graves' hyperthyroidism patients, the study also compared T-cell repertoires from thyroid tissue with T-cell repertoires from blood. After blood sampling, hyperthyroidism patients were treated with methimazole at a starting dose of 30 mg daily, and ophthalmopathy patients were treated with high-dose intravenous methylprednisolone. Libraries were constructed in a second round of multiplex PCR, after which size selection and purification were performed. Sequencing of the libraries was done on an Illumina HiSeq2000 using paired-end 100 bp reads. SOAPnuke was used to process the raw data, with reads discarded if the reads contained adapters or uncalled bases, had a mean Phred below 15, or lacked an exact constant-primer or identifier match. High-quality paired reads were merged using COPE v1.2.5, and each unique nucleotide sequence was defined as a clonotype. MiTCR v1.1 was used to align clonotypes to the IMGT TRBV, TRBD and TRBJ reference segments. The analysis was restricted to V-J combinations with a frequency above 0.0001, which together covered over 99% of the repertoires. A TCS score was defined as the ratio of F50 (clonal expansion) to E x V (chaos), with BLOSUM62-based TCRdist applied between CDR3 peptides within each V-J. Welch's t-statistics and random forest reduced 500 to 550 V-J features to fewer than 15, which were used in a naive Bayes classifier (R e1071). Sample size was not statistically predetermined, and blinding of investigators to group allocation was not performed. The paper reports TCR Vbeta CDR3 sequencing of approximately 140 peripheral blood samples: around 41 ophthalmopathy, fewer than 80 hyperthyroidism and around 17 progressor patients.

This sequence uses TRBV19 and TRBJ1-1; TRBD1 fits 7 bases in the junction. The sequence came from a woman aged 25-40 years with Graves disease. Donor details come from another sample of the same person, matched by shared clones. This specimen was peripheral blood mononuclear cells (PBMCs), taken at new diagnosis, from a patient treated with antithyroid drugs. The CDR3 region: CASSPIRGTMNTEAFF. The DNA sequence is as follows: TGTGCCAGTAGTCCAATCAGGGGGACGATGAACACTGAAGCTTTCTTT.